What follows describes a single T cell receptor (beta chain). Its target is not known. The data stem from a study of T cell responses to AZD1222 COVID-19 vaccine. The wider study: Some second doses came at about 4 weeks and others at about 12 weeks; these were pooled.

The data were produced by immunoSEQ multiplex PCR, yet TCRdb's version contains in-frame clones alone and is incomplete. Counted here are roughly 150,000 clones, 85% to 95% occurring once; the ten biggest clones make up around 2.5%. Study results and limitations: Donors were largely white British and mainly female; clonal diversity was possibly underestimated.

The TCR originated in an adult in good health. The specimen was peripheral blood, collected on day 0 of AZD1222 vaccination.

Here the CDR3 DNA reads TGTGCCATCAGTGAGGCGGGATCCCACTATGGCTACACCTTC. It translates to CAISEAGSHYGYTF. The chain recombines TRBV10-3 with TRBJ1-2; unclear D gene. This CDR3 is built from 14 residues. V was pared by 2 bases and J by 3 bases, with 10 bases between. CDR1 is ENHRY and CDR2 is SYGVKD in the germline V gene.